This TCR beta chain was profiled in a study of shared clonotypes between healthy human individuals. This clone showed up just once. Data came from immunoSEQ multiplex PCR; TCRdb stores just in-frame clones and leaves some out. The sample holds hundreds of thousands of clones; 95% to 97% are singletons and the top ten take 0.32%. Per the germline V gene, CDR1 is SGHTA and CDR2 is FQGNSA. The CDR3 runs 14 residues. J gave up 8 bases and V 2 bases, and 8 bases lay outside the gene matches. The TCR originated in a man in his thirties or forties in good health. The J gene is TRBJ1-2, the V gene TRBV7-2; 7 bases map to TRBD1. Sequenced: memory CD8+ T cells sorted from blood. Described subset: CD45RO+ cells pooled with CCR7-negative TemRA cells. CDR3 region: CASSLNTGVNGYTF. The DNA of the CDR3 is TGTGCCAGCAGCTTAAACACAGGGGTGAACGGCTACACCTTC. Based on the CDR3 plus reference TRBV7-2 and TRBJ1-2, the full variable domain is GAGVSQSPSNKVTEKGKDVELRCDPISGHTALYWYRQSLGQGLEFLIYFQGNSAPDKSGLPSDRFSAERTGGSVSTLTIQRTQQEDSAVYLCASSLNTGVNGYTFGSGTRLTVV.